The entry below gives a single TCR beta chain sequence along with its context. No cognate antigen has been identified for it. One base away there is no much larger clone; base qualities are not given. The data were taken from a study of PD-L1 blockade in urothelial cancer (dated by TCRdb to about 2017). Regarding the research as a whole: All patients started therapy at some point between 2014 and 2016 and received atezolizumab 1,200 mg intravenously every 3 weeks. Blood samples gave median yields of approximately 130,000 T cells and 65,000 to 85,000 unique TCRs, along with a median clonality of 0.080. Blood samples were analyzed at 3 weeks after treatment start (second dose) and at 6 weeks after treatment start. Pretreatment blood TCR-seq was available for under 35 patients, at least one posttreatment blood collection was obtained for some 24 patients, and tumor TCR-seq was available for some 24 patients. Durable clinical benefit was defined as progression-free survival longer than 6 months, and TCR features were also tested against progression-free and overall survival. About 90% of the 29 patients were males with bladder-origin urothelial cancer, and 18 of 29 reported a prior smoking history. Fewer than ten patients achieved durable clinical benefit and approximately 20 did not. An exploratory multi-omic analysis was conducted of the somatic, immune and clinical correlates of response to PD-L1 blockade with atezolizumab in urothelial cancer. TCR sequencing covered pretreatment tumor samples and matched, serially collected peripheral blood taken before and after atezolizumab treatment. In the same patients, pretreatment tumors underwent whole exome sequencing and RNA sequencing in addition to TCR sequencing. Patients had an ECOG performance status of 0 or 1 and had received between 0 and 3 prior chemotherapy regimens. Points the paper makes about the study in general: Patients with durable benefit showed greater expansion of tumor-associated TCR clones in peripheral blood 3 weeks after starting treatment (n ≈ 20, p = 0.022). A pretreatment peripheral blood TCR clonality below the median was linked to improved progression-free and overall survival. Because the sample size was small (n ≈ 30) and many exploratory analyses were performed, the results are intended to be hypothesis-generating.

The sample's time point label is to be understood as: pretreatment peripheral blood. A total of some 30 patients with locally advanced or metastatic urothelial carcinoma, treated at Memorial Sloan Kettering on a trial protocol, made up the cohort. Peripheral blood mononuclear cells were collected pretreatment and during treatment, with between 1 and 8 total time points per patient. The Qiagen DNeasy Blood extraction kit was used to purify genomic DNA from total PBMCs and tumor samples. PBMCs were collected pretreatment and during treatment, and were isolated and stored as previously described. Each PCR received spiked-in synthetic TCR analog templates so that absolute template abundance could be estimated from read counts. The immunoSEQ assay was used to amplify TCRbeta CDR3 regions from genomic DNA with bias-controlled V and J gene primers. Sequencing of rearranged TCRbeta segments was performed at approximately 20X coverage. The paper's processing steps were these. Sequencing errors were corrected by clustering and CDR3s were annotated against IMGT to assign V, D and J genes. Only productive TCRbeta rearrangements were used in downstream analyses, excluding out-of-frame or stop-codon sequences. Clonality was computed as one minus Shannon entropy normalized by the log of the number of unique productive sequences. Fisher's exact test with Benjamini-Hochberg correction, at a threshold of adjusted p below 0.01, was used to find clones that differed between time points or between blood and tumor. In its TCRdb copy, this immuneACCESS table keeps in-frame sequences only and misses some clones. Where compared with another copy, unresolved V genes explain less than half of these, and the others have no known cause. V and J calls and clone size are those listed in that table; D and trimming were worked out from the DNA. This sample gives roughly 45,000 clones in total; around 84% of them show up just once. The ten largest clones capture 15% to 20% of the sample.

Taken from the germline V gene, the CDR1 and CDR2 loops are MGHRA and YSYEKL. Trimming takes 3 bases off V and 7 bases off J; junction bases not matched to a gene: 10. Measured from the cysteine to the phenylalanine, the CDR3 is 17 residues long. Of all the DNA, just the CDR3 is kept, 51 bases in frame from base 1. This sample comprised PBMCs, obtained around atezolizumab (anti-PD-L1) treatment. The V and J genes are TRBV4-1 and TRBJ1-5, with 12 junctional bases fitting TRBD1. This TCR derives from a man aged 55 to 69 with urothelial cancer. The sequenced DNA: TGCGCCAGCAGCCAGAATTCGGGACAGGGGGCAGGACAGCCCCAGCATTTT. This sequence encodes CASSQNSGQGAGQPQHF.